This passage covers 5 T cell receptor beta chains from one sample sequenced in a study of PD-L1 blockade in urothelial cancer. Clones were read by immunoSEQ multiplex PCR, and TCRdb kept only the in-frame ones, dropping some. The sample carries tens of thousands of clones, more than 65% recorded once. The sample was PBMCs, taken around atezolizumab (anti-PD-L1) treatment. These receptors all stem from a man aged 70-80 years with urothelial cancer.

The chain uses TRBV6-4 and TRBJ1-2; 9 bases line up with TRBD1. The germline V gene has CDR1 MRHNA and CDR2 SNTAGT. The CDR3 spans 16 residues. V shed 4 bases and J 2 bases; nucleotides not matched to a gene: 8. CDR3 DNA: TGTGCCAGCAGTGGTGGGACAGGGCGTCCAAACTATGGCTACACCTTC. It codes for CASSGGTGRPNYGYTF.

The rearrangement joins TRBV5-1 to TRBJ1-1, with no clear D. Germline V gene lookup returns CDR1 SGHRS and CDR2 YFSETQ. This CDR3 spans 13 amino acids. The ends were cut back, 2 bases at V and 3 bases at J, with 8 bases in the middle. The CDR3 DNA sequence: TGCGCCAGCAGCTTTAACGGTTACACTGAAGCTTTCTTT. It specifies CASSFNGYTEAFF.

The chain couples TRBV9 to TRBJ2-5; D remains ambiguous. Germline CDR1 reads SGDLS; CDR2 reads YYNGEE. V lost 0 bases to trimming and J lost 2 bases, with 8 bases between them. The CDR3 runs to 14 residues. The CDR3 bases are TGTGCCAGCAGCGTAGGAAGAGGTCAAGAGACCCAGTACTTC. It translates to CASSVGRGQETQYF.

This sequence joins TRBV12-2 and TRBJ2-7; the D call TRBD2 from the table was never checked on the DNA. TRBV12-2 is flagged as a pseudogene. CDR3 size: 21 residues. The CDR3 nucleotides are TGTGCAAGTCGCTTACCATACCGTACGGGACTAGCGGGGGAAAATGGGTACGAGCAGTACTTC. Amino acid sequence: CASRLPYRTGLAGENGYEQYF.

In this sample, this clone turned up once. The genes are TRBV5-1 and TRBJ2-2; 9 nucleotides line up with TRBD2. This CDR3 has 14 residues. The V gene's germline CDR1 is SGHRS and CDR2 YFSETQ. V gave up 4 bases and J gave up 3 bases; unmatched junction bases: 1. The CDR3 protein is CASSIAGDTGELFF. DNA for the CDR3: TGCGCCAGCAGCATAGCGGGAGACACCGGGGAGCTGTTTTTT.